This entry lists 32 T cell receptor beta chains sequenced from one sample in a study of T cell responses to AZD1222 COVID-19 vaccine (dated by TCRdb to 2020 to 2023). The intended sense of this specimen's time point label: baseline before first vaccination. Libraries were made using the immunoSEQ multiplex PCR assay. What TCRdb holds here is the immuneACCESS table cut down to in-frame rearrangements. Part of the clones is not present; checked against another copy, under half of the missing clones reflect an unresolved V gene, and the others are unexplained. Across this sample there are more than 45,000 clones, with roughly 84% seen only once. Clones ranked in the top ten supply around 27% of the sample. The specimen comprised peripheral blood, sampled on day 0 of AZD1222 vaccination. The receptors here all came from an adult in good health.

The chain couples TRBV5-1 to TRBJ2-5; 9 nucleotides agree with TRBD1. The CDR3 runs 13 residues. Germline V gene lookup returns CDR1 SGHRS and CDR2 YFSETQ. With V trimmed by 4 bases and J by 7 bases, 5 bases remained unmatched. CDR3 loop: CASSKGQGGTQYF. In DNA form, the CDR3 reads TGCGCCAGCAGCAAGGGACAGGGAGGGACCCAGTACTTC.

The chain recombines TRBV19 with TRBJ2-7; D unclear. V lost 3 bases and J lost 3, with 9 bases in between. Germline assignment: CDR1 LNHDA and CDR2 SQIVND (reference sequence). The CDR3 extends over 13 amino acids. This chain's CDR3 is CASSIGRNYEQYF. CDR3 coding DNA: TGTGCCAGTAGTATTGGTAGGAACTACGAGCAGTACTTC.

The chain has TRBV13 and TRBJ2-7, with D perhaps given as TRBD1 or TRBD2 (5 bases each). The CDR3 is 17 residues long. Trimming removed 0 bases at V and 2 bases at J, with 17 bases between. Germline V gives CDR1 PRHDT, CDR2 FYEKMQ (reference sequence). In nucleotides, the CDR3 is TGTGCCAGCAGCTTAGGAGCCGGGACCCTGGACGCCTACGAGCAGTACTTC. It yields the protein CASSLGAGTLDAYEQYF.

V and J are TRBV7-2 and TRBJ2-7, with 8 positions matching TRBD2. In germline, CDR1 is SGHTA, CDR2 FQGNSA. This CDR3 spans 14 amino acids. After removal of 1 base from V and 6 bases from J, the junction contained 5 bases not matched to a gene. The CDR3 reads CASSLVGTSAEQYF. The CDR3 nucleotides read TGTGCCAGCAGCTTAGTAGGGACTAGTGCCGAGCAGTACTTC. Full variable domain (rest looked up from reference TRBV7-2 and TRBJ2-7): GAGVSQSPSNKVTEKGKDVELRCDPISGHTALYWYRQSLGQGLEFLIYFQGNSAPDKSGLPSDRFSAERTGGSVSTLTIQRTQQEDSAVYLCASSLVGTSAEQYFGPGTRLTVT.

The J gene is TRBJ2-5, the V gene TRBV7-8; TRBD1 or TRBD2 may be the D gene (5 bases each). The CDR3 spans 14 residues. CDR1 is SGHVS, CDR2 FQNEAQ, per germline. CDR3 nucleotide sequence: TGTGCTTCCGCCCTATGGGGGAAGAAGGAGACCCAGTACTTC. Protein product: CASALWGKKETQYF.

CDR3 DNA: TGTGCCAGCAGTGTAGACCATTCCTACGAGCAGTACTTC. Encoded protein: CASSVDHSYEQYF. This sequence joins TRBV6-2 or TRBV6-3 and TRBJ2-7; D not certain. The CDR3 is 13 residues long. From germline, CDR1 is MNHEY and CDR2 SVGEGT. Trimming took 5 bases from V and 1 from J, leaving 9 bases between them.

This clone was observed a handful of times. The V gene is TRBV27, the J gene TRBJ1-2; a weak D match, TRBD1 (6 bases). The CDR3 has 14 amino acids. Trimming removed 6 bases at V and 5 bases at J, with 16 bases between. Germline V gene data show CDR1 as MNHEY and CDR2 as SMNVEV (reference sequence). In DNA, the CDR3 is TGTGCCAGCAGGGCCACCGGGACAAGATATGGCTACACCTTC. Translated: CASRATGTRYGYTF.

This clone has ten or more counts. The V call is TRBV5-6, the J call TRBJ1-6; D gene ambiguous. The ends were cut back, 0 bases at V and 3 bases at J, with 7 bases in the middle. The CDR3 totals 15 residues. Per the germline V gene, CDR1 is SGHDT and CDR2 is YYEEEE. CDR3 DNA: TGTGCCAGCAGCTTGGAGCATCGCTATAATTCACCCCTCCACTTT. Translating gives CASSLEHRYNSPLHF.

The genes are TRBV18 and TRBJ2-7; TRBD1 aligns across 8 bases. The CDR3 has 14 amino acids. V lost 4 bases, J lost 4 bases, and 6 bases stayed unmatched. Germline lookup yields CDR1 KGHSH and CDR2 LQKENI. The CDR3 loop reads CASSQATGEYEQYF. The CDR3 nucleotides read TGTGCCAGCTCACAAGCGACAGGGGAGTACGAGCAGTACTTC.

This clone was counted a few times. V and J are TRBV3-1 (or the pseudogene TRBV3-2) and TRBJ1-4, with D possibly TRBD1 on 6 matching bases. Germline CDR1 is LGHDT and CDR2 is YNNKEL (reference sequence). The CDR3 runs 15 residues. V lost 3 bases, J lost 8 bases, and 16 bases lay in between. The CDR3 DNA is TGTGCCAGCAGCCACAGGCGGGGGGCAGGCGAAAAACTGTTTTTT. Translation: CASSHRRGAGEKLFF.

The chain links TRBV5-1 to TRBJ1-6; TRBD1 matches at 10 bases. The ends lost 4 bases at V and 13 bases at J; junction bases unmatched: 11. The CDR3 loop spans 15 amino acids. CDR1 and CDR2 from the germline V gene are SGHRS and YFSETQ. CDR3 protein: CASSHGQGENYPLHF. The CDR3 nucleotides read TGCGCCAGCAGCCACGGACAGGGGGAGAATTATCCCCTCCACTTT.

The rearrangement links TRBV7-9 to TRBJ2-1, with TRBD2 matching 14 bases. Germline V CDR1 and CDR2: SEHNR, FQNEAQ (reference sequence). This CDR3 has 16 amino acids. V shed 3 bases and J 2 bases; nucleotides not matched to a gene: 0. The CDR3 DNA follows: TGTGCCAGCAGCTTGGGACTAGCGGGAGCCTACAATGAGCAGTTCTTC. The encoded protein is CASSLGLAGAYNEQFF.

This rearrangement joins TRBV19 to TRBJ1-5, with 9 positions matching TRBD1. V lost 5 bases to trimming and J lost 7 bases; unmatched junction nucleotides: 9. CDR3 size: 15 residues. Germline V CDR1 and CDR2: LNHDA, SQIVND (reference sequence). The CDR3 DNA follows: TGTGCCAGTAGTGCCACAGGGGGCGCGGGGCAGCCCCAGCATTTT. It specifies CASSATGGAGQPQHF.

This clone has a handful of counts. The chain uses TRBV7-2 and TRBJ1-2; 11 nucleotides align to TRBD1. The CDR3 is 16 residues long. J gave up 4 bases and V 0 bases, and 4 bases lay outside the gene matches. CDR1 is SGHTA, CDR2 FQGNSA, per germline. The CDR3 is CASSLAGTGGIYGYTF. The CDR3 DNA is TGTGCCAGCAGCTTAGCTGGGACAGGGGGAATCTATGGCTACACCTTC.

This chain links TRBV7-3 with TRBJ1-2; the D is unclear. Trimming cost V 1 base and J 3 bases, with 12 bases left between them. Germline assignment: CDR1 SGHTA and CDR2 FQGTGA. There are 15 residues in the CDR3. For the CDR3, the DNA is TGTGCCAGCAGCTTAAAACGGGAGGAGTACTATGGCTACACCTTC. It translates to CASSLKREEYYGYTF.

V usage is TRBV2 and J usage is TRBJ1-2; D is unresolved. Looked up from germline, CDR1 is SNHLY and CDR2 is FYNNEI. The CDR3 runs to 10 residues. V lost 9 bases and J 6 bases, leaving 8 bases between the germline ends. CDR3 residues: CARGLNGYTF. The CDR3 DNA sequence: TGTGCCAGGGGGTTAAATGGCTACACCTTC.

The chain combines TRBV29-1 with TRBJ1-4; TRBD1 is a possible D gene (5 bases). CDR3 length: 13 residues. CDR1 and CDR2 (germline): SQVTM, ANQGSEA. Trimming removed 4 bases from V and 7 bases from J, with 13 bases in between. CDR3 DNA sequence: TGCAGCGTTGTTATGGGGGACGGTGAAAAACTGTTTTTT. Translating it yields CSVVMGDGEKLFF. The entire variable domain, with the rest obtained from reference TRBV29-1 and TRBJ1-4, is as follows: SAVISQKPSRDICQRGTSLTIQCQVDSQVTMMFWYRQQPGQSLTLIATANQGSEATYESGFVIDKFPISRPNLTFSTLTVSNMSPEDSSIYLCSVVMGDGEKLFFGSGTQLSVL.

In DNA form, the CDR3 reads TGTGCCAGCAGTTACTCTGGCAGGAGCCAAGAGACCCAGTACTTC. Its protein is CASSYSGRSQETQYF. The rearrangement joins TRBV6-6 to TRBJ2-5; D unclear. Germline-derived CDR1 and CDR2 are MNHNY and SVGAGI (reference sequence). The CDR3 covers 15 residues. The germline V and J ends were trimmed by 0 bases and 1 base, with 9 bases remaining between them.

The rearrangement uses TRBV28 and TRBJ1-6; maybe TRBD1 (6 bases). Germline loops: CDR1 MDHEN, CDR2 SYDVKM. The CDR3 totals 15 residues. Trimming cost V 2 bases and J 9 bases, with 14 bases left between them. Here the CDR3 reads CASSLGGAGSSPLHF. CDR3 sequence (DNA): TGTGCCAGCAGTTTAGGGGGGGCTGGTAGTTCACCCCTCCACTTT.

The CDR3 DNA sequence: TGTGCCAGCATGTCGCCCGGACAAGGCACAGATACGCAGTATTTT. Translation gives CASMSPGQGTDTQYF. This chain uses TRBV6-5 with TRBJ2-3; D is perhaps TRBD1 (5 bases). Trimming cost V 7 bases and J 1 base, with 15 bases left between them. This CDR3 is built from 15 residues. Germline loops: CDR1 MNHEY, CDR2 SVGAGI.

The chain carries TRBV7-2 and TRBJ2-1, with 7 nucleotides matching TRBD2. The germline gives CDR1 SGHTA, CDR2 FQGNSA. The CDR3 length is 16 residues. Trimming at V came to 4 bases and at J to 8 bases, leaving 14 bases not matched to a gene. The CDR3: CASSSSGTNGGYEQFF. For the CDR3, the DNA is TGTGCCAGCAGCTCCTCCGGGACTAATGGGGGATATGAGCAGTTCTTC. Variable domain in full (rest from reference TRBV7-2 and TRBJ2-1): GAGVSQSPSNKVTEKGKDVELRCDPISGHTALYWYRQSLGQGLEFLIYFQGNSAPDKSGLPSDRFSAERTGGSVSTLTIQRTQQEDSAVYLCASSSSGTNGGYEQFFGPGTRLTVL.

The chain is built from TRBV9 and TRBJ2-3; maybe TRBD2 (6 bases). V was trimmed by 3 bases and J by 2 bases, leaving 13 bases between them. Germline CDR1 SGDLS, CDR2 YYNGEE. CDR3 length: 15 residues. The CDR3 loop is CASSARAGITDTQYF. The CDR3 DNA follows: TGTGCCAGCAGCGCCCGGGCGGGGATCACAGATACGCAGTATTTT.

The chain is built from TRBV11-3 and TRBJ1-1; 7 bases match TRBD1. The V gene's germline CDR1 is SGHNT and CDR2 YENEEA. There are 16 residues in the CDR3. With V trimmed by 5 bases and J by 4 bases, 13 bases remained unmatched. CDR3: CASSPRQGSAPTEAFF. CDR3 DNA: TGTGCCAGCAGCCCCCGACAGGGTTCGGCTCCCACTGAAGCTTTCTTT.

The rearrangement links TRBV7-9 to TRBJ1-1; 9 bases are shared with TRBD1. The CDR3 covers 15 residues. Trimming took 7 bases from V and 5 from J; bases not matched to a gene: 11. CDR1 and CDR2 (germline): SEHNR, FQNEAQ (reference sequence). DNA for the CDR3: TGTGCCAGCACCCGTCGGGACAGGGATTTAACTGAAGCTTTCTTT. It is translated as CASTRRDRDLTEAFF.

V is TRBV6-5 and J is TRBJ1-2, with 7 bases matching TRBD1. The trim removed 6 bases at V and 4 bases at J, leaving 5 bases unmatched. CDR3 length: 13 residues. CDR1 and CDR2 from the germline V gene are MNHEY and SVGAGI. CDR3 sequence reads: CASSRDSPYGYTF. In DNA, the CDR3 is TGTGCCAGCAGCCGGGACAGTCCCTATGGCTACACCTTC.

CDR3 DNA sequence: TGCGCCAGCAGCTGGGGGACTAGCGGAGCACCAGATACGCAGTATTTT. Translating gives CASSWGTSGAPDTQYF. The V call is TRBV5-1, the J call TRBJ2-3, with TRBD2 matching over 11 bases. In germline, CDR1 is SGHRS, CDR2 YFSETQ. The CDR3 runs to 16 residues. V lost 3 bases, J lost 4 bases, and 7 bases stayed unmatched.

The chain joins TRBV6-5 to TRBJ2-2; D is ambiguous. Germline V gives CDR1 MNHEY, CDR2 SVGAGI. This CDR3 region has 15 residues. V dropped 8 bases and J dropped 1 base, with 14 bases sitting between them. The CDR3 DNA sequence: TGTGCCAGCTCTGATTCATGGCGGAACACCGGGGAGCTGTTTTTT. Translating it yields CASSDSWRNTGELFF.

The V call is TRBV11-2, the J call TRBJ1-2, with a weak D call TRBD1 (5 bases). The CDR3 has 16 amino acids. V was trimmed by 5 bases and J by 2 bases, leaving 18 bases between them. CDR1 and CDR2 (germline): SGHAT, FQNNGV. As DNA, the CDR3 is TGTGCCAGCAGCCCGCTCCGACAGAGAGAAAACTATGGCTACACCTTC. Protein product: CASSPLRQRENYGYTF. Full variable domain (remainder filled in from reference TRBV11-2 and TRBJ1-2): EAGVAQSPRYKIIEKRQSVAFWCNPISGHATLYWYQQILGQGPKLLIQFQNNGVVDDSQLPKDRFSAERLKGVDSTLKIQPAKLEDSAVYLCASSPLRQRENYGYTFGSGTRLTVV.

This clone has more than one count but fewer than ten. The CDR3 coding sequence is TGCGCCAGCAGACCCACCGGGACTGAGAACACTGAAGCTTTCTTT. This codes for CASRPTGTENTEAFF. The chain joins TRBV5-1 to TRBJ1-1; perhaps TRBD1 as D (5 bases). The V and J ends lost 5 bases and 1 base respectively, with 15 bases between them. This CDR3 is built from 15 residues. Germline values: CDR1 SGHRS, CDR2 YFSETQ.

The chain is built from TRBV30 and TRBJ2-2; TRBD2 matches at 8 bases. This CDR3 contains 14 residues. The J segment lost 6 bases and the V segment lost 3 bases, leaving 6 bases of the junction unmatched. CDR1 is GTSNPN, CDR2 SVGIG, per germline (reference sequence). In nucleotides, the CDR3 is TGTGCCTGGAGGAAACTAGCGGTGGCCGGGGAGCTGTTTTTT. The encoded protein is CAWRKLAVAGELFF.

The chain links TRBV6-5 to TRBJ1-3, with D hard to call. CDR1 MNHEY and CDR2 SVGAGI come from the germline V gene. The CDR3 has 15 residues. V shed 0 bases and J shed 7 bases, with 13 bases lying between them. For the CDR3, the DNA is TGTGCCAGCAGTTACTCTTTTAGTAGTCCCAACACCATATATTTT. It is translated as CASSYSFSSPNTIYF.

V and J are TRBV28 and TRBJ1-4; D is uncertain. The CDR3 extends over 12 amino acids. Germline CDR1 and CDR2: MDHEN and SYDVKM. Between the trimmed V and J ends, which lost 8 bases and 0 bases, there was a span of 4 bases. The CDR3 region is CASVSTNEKLFF. CDR3 bases: TGTGCCAGCGTTTCAACTAATGAAAAACTGTTTTTT.